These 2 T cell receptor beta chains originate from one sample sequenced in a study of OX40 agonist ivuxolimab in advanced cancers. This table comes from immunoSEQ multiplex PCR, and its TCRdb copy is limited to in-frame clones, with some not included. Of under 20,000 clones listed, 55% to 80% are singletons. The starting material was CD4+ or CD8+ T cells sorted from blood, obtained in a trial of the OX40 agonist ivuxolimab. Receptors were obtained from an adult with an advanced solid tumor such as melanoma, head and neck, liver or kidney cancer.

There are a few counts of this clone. CDR3 in amino acids: CASLDRILYEQYF. The CDR3 nucleotides are TGTGCCAGTCTCGACAGGATCCTCTACGAGCAGTACTTC. The J gene is TRBJ2-7, the V gene TRBV28, with D possibly matching TRBD1 (6 bases). The CDR3 totals 13 residues. V was clipped by 9 bases and J by 3 bases, with 15 bases between them. Germline CDR1 and CDR2: MDHEN and SYDVKM.

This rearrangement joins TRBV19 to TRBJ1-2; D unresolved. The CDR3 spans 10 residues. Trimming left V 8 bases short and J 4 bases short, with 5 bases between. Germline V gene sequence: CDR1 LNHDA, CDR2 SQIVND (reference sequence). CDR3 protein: CASEGYGYTF. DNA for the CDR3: TGTGCCAGTGAAGGCTATGGCTACACCTTC.